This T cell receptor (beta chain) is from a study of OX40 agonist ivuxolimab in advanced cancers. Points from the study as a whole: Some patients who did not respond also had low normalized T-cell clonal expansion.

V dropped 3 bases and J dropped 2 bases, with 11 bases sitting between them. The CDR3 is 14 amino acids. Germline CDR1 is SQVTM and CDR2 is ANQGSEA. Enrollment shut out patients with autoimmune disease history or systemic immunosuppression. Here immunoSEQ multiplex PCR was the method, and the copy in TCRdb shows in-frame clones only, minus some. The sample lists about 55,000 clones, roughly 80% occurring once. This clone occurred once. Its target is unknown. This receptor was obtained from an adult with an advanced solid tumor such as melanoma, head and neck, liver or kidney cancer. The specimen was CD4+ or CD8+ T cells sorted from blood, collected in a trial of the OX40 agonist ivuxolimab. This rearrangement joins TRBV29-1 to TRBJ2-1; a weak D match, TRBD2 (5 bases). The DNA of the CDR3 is TGCAGCGTTGAGGCTAGCTTTACCTACAATGAGCAGTTCTTC. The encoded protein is CSVEASFTYNEQFF.